Listed here are 32 T cell receptor beta chains from one sample, sequenced in a study of immune evolution from preneoplasia to lung adenocarcinoma. The repertoire was sequenced with immunoSEQ multiplex PCR; TCRdb's copy has only in-frame clones and lacks some. The repertoire holds several thousand clones, with roughly 85% as singletons. Sequenced input: FFPE minimally invasive lung adenocarcinoma tissue. The receptors shown here come from a person aged 70 to 85 with lung adenocarcinoma.

The chain has TRBV25-1 and TRBJ1-2; D is possibly TRBD1 (5 bases). The CDR3 has 15 residues. Looked up from germline, CDR1 is MGHDK and CDR2 is SYGVNS. Trimming pared 4 bases from V and 5 bases from J, leaving 17 bases between. The CDR3 coding sequence is TGTGCCAGCAGTGGAGGGGCGGCGGGGGAATATGGCTACACCTTC. This sequence encodes CASSGGAAGEYGYTF.

The V and J genes are TRBV20-1 and TRBJ2-2; D possibly corresponds to TRBD2 (5 bases). This CDR3 contains 11 residues. Germline values: CDR1 DFQATT, CDR2 SNEGSKA (reference sequence). With 6 bases removed from V and 10 bases from J, the gap between germline ends came to 12 bases. The CDR3 DNA sequence: TGCAGTGCATCCGCGGGCGTGGAGCTGTTTTTT. Amino acids: CSASAGVELFF.

The chain carries TRBV9 and TRBJ2-2; no clear D. This CDR3 comprises 14 residues. The germline V and J ends were trimmed by 0 bases and 4 bases, with 7 bases remaining between them. CDR1 is SGDLS, CDR2 YYNGEE, per germline. The chain's CDR3 is CASSVEGFTGELFF. In DNA, the CDR3 is TGTGCCAGCAGCGTAGAAGGATTCACCGGGGAGCTGTTTTTT.

This chain links TRBV9 with TRBJ2-1; TRBD2 matches 10 bases. The CDR3 contains 15 residues. CDR1 is SGDLS, CDR2 YYNGEE, per germline. Unmatched junction bases numbered 3, after V lost 3 bases and J lost 3 bases. DNA of the CDR3: TGTGCCAGCAGCGCACTAGCGGGGAGCTACAATGAGCAGTTCTTC. As protein: CASSALAGSYNEQFF.

The table lists this clone with a few counts. This chain joins TRBV7-9 and TRBJ2-7; D may be TRBD1 (6 bases). Per the germline V gene, CDR1 is SEHNR and CDR2 is FQNEAQ (reference sequence). Trimming left V 1 base short and J 5 bases short, with 12 bases between. The CDR3 has 14 residues. The CDR3 DNA follows: TGTGCCAGCAGCTTAGTATCGCAGGGGAACGAGCAGTACTTC. It encodes CASSLVSQGNEQYF.

This clone is a singleton in its sample. The CDR3 protein is CASSQTGQRNNEQFF. CDR3 bases: TGCGCCAGCAGCCAAACGGGACAGCGCAACAATGAGCAGTTCTTC. The chain recombines TRBV5-1 with TRBJ2-1, with 7 positions matching TRBD1. Germline CDR1 SGHRS, CDR2 YFSETQ. V gave up 4 bases and J gave up 5 bases; unmatched junction bases: 9. The CDR3 runs to 15 residues.

The V and J genes are TRBV5-1 and TRBJ2-1; D may be TRBD2 (5 bases). The germline gives CDR1 SGHRS, CDR2 YFSETQ. CDR3 length: 15 residues. V was cut by 0 bases and J by 5 bases, with 12 bases left in between. DNA for the CDR3: TGCGCCAGCAGCTTGGCCGGACTCCCGAACAATGAGCAGTTCTTC. This codes for CASSLAGLPNNEQFF. The full variable domain, completed using reference TRBV5-1 and TRBJ2-1, is KAGVTQTPRYLIKTRGQQVTLSCSPISGHRSVSWYQQTPGQGLQFLFEYFSETQRNKGNFPGRFSGRQFSNSRSEMNVSTLELGDSALYLCASSLAGLPNNEQFFGPGTRLTVL.

This clone was detected only a few times. The chain employs TRBV9 and TRBJ1-3, with 8 bases lining up with TRBD1. The CDR3 contains 16 residues. CDR1 is SGDLS and CDR2 is YYNGEE in the germline V gene. Trimming cost V 0 bases and J 2 bases; bases outside gene matches: 4. In DNA form, the CDR3 reads TGTGCCAGCAGCGTAGGGGGGGGACAGGCTGGAAACACCATATATTTT. Translation gives CASSVGGGQAGNTIYF. The entire variable domain, with the rest obtained from reference TRBV9 and TRBJ1-3, is as follows: DSGVTQTPKHLITATGQRVTLRCSPRSGDLSVYWYQQSLDQGLQFLIQYYNGEERAKGNILERFSAQQFPDLHSELNLSSLELGDSALYFCASSVGGGQAGNTIYFGEGSWLTVV.

This sequence joins TRBV9 and TRBJ1-2; possibly TRBD1 for D (5 bases). V lost 0 bases, J lost 0 bases, and 12 bases lay in between. CDR1 is SGDLS and CDR2 is YYNGEE in the germline V gene. The CDR3 consists of 16 residues. CDR3 nucleotides: TGTGCCAGCAGCGTAGACAGGAACCTCCCTAACTATGGCTACACCTTC. It specifies CASSVDRNLPNYGYTF. The full variable domain, in which reference TRBV9 and TRBJ1-2 provide the parts outside the CDR3, is DSGVTQTPKHLITATGQRVTLRCSPRSGDLSVYWYQQSLDQGLQFLIQYYNGEERAKGNILERFSAQQFPDLHSELNLSSLELGDSALYFCASSVDRNLPNYGYTFGSGTRLTVV.

The chain links TRBV2 to TRBJ1-5; no clear D gene. The CDR3 contains 16 residues. The ends were cut back, 0 bases at V and 1 base at J, with 10 bases in the middle. CDR1 and CDR2 from the germline V gene are SNHLY and FYNNEI. Written as DNA, the CDR3 is TGTGCCAGCAGTGAAGCGCTTGGTAGCAGCAATCAGCCCCAGCATTTT. Protein sequence: CASSEALGSSNQPQHF.

The rearrangement joins TRBV29-1 to TRBJ1-2; perhaps TRBD1 as D (5 bases). CDR3 length equals 15 residues. Germline V gene lookup returns CDR1 SQVTM and CDR2 ANQGSEA. Trimming left V 4 bases short and J 4 bases short, with 19 bases between. The CDR3 nucleotides read TGCAGCGTTGGAGGCAGGGAGGGTGGTGGCTATGGCTACACCTTC. This encodes CSVGGREGGGYGYTF.

The CDR3 spells CASSSMISGNTIYF. The CDR3, as DNA: TGTGCCAGCAGCTCAATGATCTCTGGAAACACCATATATTTT. The chain has TRBV28 and TRBJ1-3; no reliable D call. The CDR3 extends over 14 amino acids. Germline CDR1 reads MDHEN; CDR2 reads SYDVKM. Trimming left V 6 bases short and J 0 bases short, with 9 bases between.

The CDR3 nucleotides are TGCAGCGTTGAAACGCCGCGACTCGAGCAGTACTTC. Translation: CSVETPRLEQYF. The chain has TRBV29-1 and TRBJ2-7; D is unresolved. With 2 bases removed from V and 6 bases from J, the gap between germline ends came to 11 bases. CDR3 length equals 12 residues. The germline V gene encodes CDR1 SQVTM and CDR2 ANQGSEA.

The chain employs TRBV7-2 and TRBJ1-1; 9 bases map to TRBD1. V gave up 6 bases and J gave up 7 bases; unmatched junction bases: 9. The CDR3 totals 14 residues. Germline CDR1 SGHTA, CDR2 FQGNSA. The CDR3 protein is CASRPTGGRGEAFF. The CDR3 nucleotides read TGTGCCAGCAGGCCTACAGGGGGCAGGGGTGAAGCTTTCTTT.

This clone was counted a few times. The genes are TRBV19 and TRBJ1-4; D might be TRBD1 (5 bases). The V gene's germline CDR1 is LNHDA and CDR2 SQIVND (reference sequence). V was cut by 9 bases and J by 8 bases, with 16 bases left in between. The CDR3 runs to 13 residues. CDR3 coding DNA: TGTGCCAGCCCCGGGACGGTTTTGGAAAAACTGTTTTTT. This translates into CASPGTVLEKLFF.

This clone has just a few counts. V is TRBV6-6 and J is TRBJ2-2, with D perhaps given as TRBD1 or TRBD2 (5 bases each). Germline V gene data show CDR1 as MNHNY and CDR2 as SVGAGI (reference sequence). The V end was cut by 2 bases, the J end by 1 base, with 5 bases between. There are 14 residues in the CDR3. The CDR3 DNA is TGTGCCAGCAGTTACGGGGGGAACACCGGGGAGCTGTTTTTT. It translates to CASSYGGNTGELFF.

The chain joins TRBV28 to TRBJ1-6, with TRBD1 as a possible D gene (5 bases). This CDR3 has 16 residues. The V end lost 5 bases, the J end lost 1 base, and 12 bases lay between the germline ends. The germline gives CDR1 MDHEN, CDR2 SYDVKM. CDR3 nucleotides: TGTGCCAGCAGTCCTCGGGGCTCGTCCTATAATTCACCCCTCCACTTT. As protein: CASSPRGSSYNSPLHF.

This chain links TRBV19 with TRBJ1-1; 7 bases fit TRBD1. CDR1 LNHDA and CDR2 SQIVND come from the germline V gene (reference sequence). J was trimmed by 4 bases and V by 7 bases; bases with no gene match: 6. This CDR3 region has 13 residues. The CDR3 protein is CASTDRVGTEAFF. CDR3 coding DNA: TGTGCCAGTACCGACAGGGTGGGCACTGAAGCTTTCTTT.

This rearrangement joins TRBV19 to TRBJ2-4, with 7 nucleotides matching TRBD2. J gave up 9 bases and V 3 bases, and 5 bases lay outside the gene matches. CDR3 length: 13 amino acids. The V gene's germline CDR1 is LNHDA and CDR2 SQIVND (reference sequence). This CDR3 reads CASSMGGVGIQYF. The CDR3 DNA reads TGTGCCAGTAGTATGGGAGGGGTGGGCATTCAGTACTTC.

The chain uses TRBV14 and TRBJ1-1; D is uncertain. Trimming pared 0 bases from V and 0 bases from J, leaving 8 bases between. The CDR3 totals 15 residues. Germline V gene sequence: CDR1 SGHDN, CDR2 FVKESK. The CDR3 DNA reads as TGTGCCAGCAGCCAAGATGGGCGCCTGAACACTGAAGCTTTCTTT. This sequence encodes CASSQDGRLNTEAFF.

The chain employs TRBV7-9 and TRBJ1-1; possible D gene TRBD1, 6 bases. The CDR3 extends over 14 amino acids. Germline V lookup: CDR1 SEHNR, CDR2 FQNEAQ (reference sequence). V was shortened by 0 bases and J by 6 bases, with 11 bases between the two germline ends. The CDR3 protein is CASSLAGGSAEAFF. The CDR3 bases are TGTGCCAGCAGCTTAGCAGGGGGGTCCGCTGAAGCTTTCTTT.

This clone was detected only once. The chain employs TRBV15 and TRBJ2-1, with a possible D match to TRBD1 (5 bases). The CDR3 runs to 15 residues. Trimming cost V 0 bases and J 7 bases, with 13 bases left between them. The V gene's germline CDR1 is LNHNV and CDR2 YYDKDF (reference sequence). For the CDR3, the DNA is TGTGCCACCAGCAGAGAAAGACAGTTGTATAATGAGCAGTTCTTC. It yields the protein CATSRERQLYNEQFF.

The chain couples TRBV7-9 to TRBJ2-5; TRBD2 matches at 13 bases. Germline lookup yields CDR1 SEHNR and CDR2 FQNEAQ (reference sequence). V was clipped by 2 bases and J by 10 bases; unmatched bases: 7. CDR3 length: 15 residues. The CDR3 DNA reads as TGTGCCAGCAGCTTAATACTAGCGGGGGGGCCGGTCCAGTACTTC. Translation: CASSLILAGGPVQYF.

This clone turned up a few times. The genes are TRBV11-2 and TRBJ2-7; TRBD1 is a possible D gene (6 bases). The CDR3 is made up of 14 amino acids. The V gene lost 4 bases and the J gene lost 6 bases, with 16 bases spanning the gap. Germline V gives CDR1 SGHAT, CDR2 FQNNGV. The chain's CDR3 is CASSSGAGAGEQYF. In DNA, the CDR3 is TGTGCCAGCAGCTCAGGCGCAGGGGCAGGCGAGCAGTACTTC. The variable domain in full, with the rest retrieved from reference TRBV11-2 and TRBJ2-7, is EAGVAQSPRYKIIEKRQSVAFWCNPISGHATLYWYQQILGQGPKLLIQFQNNGVVDDSQLPKDRFSAERLKGVDSTLKIQPAKLEDSAVYLCASSSGAGAGEQYFGPGTRLTVT.

This clone was picked up one time. The gene calls are TRBV29-1 and TRBJ1-2; 8 bases line up with TRBD1. V lost 1 base and J lost 3; bases outside the gene matches: 7. CDR1 and CDR2 from the germline V gene are SQVTM and ANQGSEA. The CDR3 spans 15 residues. The CDR3 DNA reads as TGCAGCGTTGAAGCCGACAGGGGATGGGACTATGGCTACACCTTC. Amino acid sequence: CSVEADRGWDYGYTF.

The J gene is TRBJ1-2, the V gene TRBV28; 8 positions agree with TRBD1. CDR1 is MDHEN, CDR2 SYDVKM, per germline. This CDR3 contains 13 residues. With 9 bases clipped from V and 2 bases from J, the junction kept 5 bases outside the gene matches. CDR3 protein: CASERQGNYGYTF. The CDR3, as DNA: TGTGCCAGTGAACGACAGGGGAACTATGGCTACACCTTC.

The chain joins TRBV7-8 to TRBJ2-1; tentatively, D is TRBD1 or TRBD2 (5 bases each). The CDR3 contains 15 residues. V was pared by 5 bases and J by 8 bases, with 19 bases between. Germline V gene data show CDR1 as SGHVS and CDR2 as FQNEAQ. CDR3 nucleotides: TGTGCCAGCAGCCTCCCCCCGGGGATGGGGGATGAGCAGTTCTTC. This encodes CASSLPPGMGDEQFF.

Here the CDR3 reads CASSMRSSGELFF. In DNA form, the CDR3 reads TGTGCCAGTAGTATGCGGTCCTCCGGGGAGCTGTTTTTT. The chain couples TRBV19 to TRBJ2-2; D not certain. Germline CDR1 LNHDA, CDR2 SQIVND (reference sequence). The CDR3 length is 13 residues. V lost 3 bases to trimming and J lost 6 bases, with 8 bases between them.

This clone was seen only once. J is TRBJ1-5 and V is TRBV7-8, with D uncertain. The germline gives CDR1 SGHVS, CDR2 FQNEAQ. This CDR3 is 15 amino acids long. V dropped 1 base and J dropped 6 bases, with 13 bases sitting between them. In DNA, the CDR3 is TGTGCCAGCAGCTTAGGGTCGGGAGGTGGTCAGCCCCAGCATTTT. The encoded protein is CASSLGSGGGQPQHF.

The V and J genes are TRBV28 and TRBJ2-7; the match to TRBD1 covers 9 bases. CDR3 length equals 16 residues. The V segment lost 2 bases and the J segment 2 bases; nucleotides outside the gene matches: 7. Germline V gives CDR1 MDHEN, CDR2 SYDVKM. CDR3 amino acids: CASSLDLTGGAYEQYF. Here the CDR3 DNA reads TGTGCCAGCAGTTTAGACCTAACAGGGGGCGCCTACGAGCAGTACTTC.

V gene TRBV14 combines with J gene TRBJ1-1; D may be TRBD1 (6 bases). Germline V lookup: CDR1 SGHDN, CDR2 FVKESK. The length of the CDR3 is 13 residues. Trimming removed 6 bases at V and 5 bases at J, with 13 bases between. The DNA for the CDR3 is TGTGCCAGCAGGTTATCAGGGGAAACTGAAGCTTTCTTT. Translation gives CASRLSGETEAFF.

V usage is TRBV9 and J usage is TRBJ1-2; 9 positions match TRBD1. The V gene end was trimmed by 1 base and the J gene end by 8 bases; junction bases not matched to a gene: 6. There are 14 residues in the CDR3. Per the germline V gene, CDR1 is SGDLS and CDR2 is YYNGEE. The CDR3 here is CASSVSGQGGGYTF. The CDR3 region has the DNA TGTGCCAGCAGCGTATCGGGACAGGGTGGAGGCTACACCTTC.